A single sample is the source of the 9 T cell receptor beta chains below, sequenced in a study of blood T cells in healthy people across ages. Alongside a J-beta primer mix, a sample-barcoded 5' primer served in a second PCR lasting roughly 7 to 11 cycles. Each CDR3 protein gets one entry after TCRdb re-called the 5' RACE reads with MiXCR. The sample yields under 800,000 distinct CDR3 sequences, more than 20% seen once. Sequenced sample: blood. The receptor set was obtained from a man between 65 and 85 years old in good health.

The rearrangement links TRBV21-1 to TRBJ2-1; the table's D call TRBD2 went unverified against the DNA. TRBV21-1 is a documented pseudogene. The CDR3 is made up of 18 amino acids. The CDR3 reads CASSKTPREAGSYNEQFF. The CDR3 nucleotides read TGTGCCAGCAGCAAAACCCCCAGGGAAGCGGGGTCCTACAATGAGCAGTTCTTC.

CDR3 in DNA: TGTGCCAGCAGCCCCCGGGACAGGAGCAACACCGGGGAGCTGTTTTTT. Residues: CASSPRDRSNTGELFF. The chain recombines TRBV7-9 with TRBJ2-2, with 8 bases lining up with TRBD1. The trim removed 5 bases at V and 2 bases at J, leaving 7 bases unmatched. The germline V gene has CDR1 SEHNR and CDR2 FQNEAQ (reference sequence). The CDR3 totals 16 residues.

The V and J genes are TRBV28 and TRBJ2-5; D might be TRBD1 (5 bases). This CDR3 spans 15 amino acids. Germline V lookup: CDR1 MDHEN, CDR2 SYDVKM. The V gene lost 3 bases and the J gene lost 4 bases, with 15 bases spanning the gap. CDR3 sequence (DNA): TGTGCCAGCAGTTTTGGGTTTGTTAGGGGAGAGACCCAGTACTTC. This translates into CASSFGFVRGETQYF.

This clonotype was recorded many times. The V call is TRBV6-6, the J call TRBJ2-7, with D perhaps TRBD1 (5 bases). Germline-derived CDR1 and CDR2 are MNHNY and SVGAGI (reference sequence). The V end was cut by 8 bases, the J end by 5 bases, with 10 bases between. CDR3 length equals 11 residues. The CDR3 nucleotides are TGTGCCAGCGGACAAGTTAACGAGCAGTACTTC. It encodes CASGQVNEQYF.

This clonotype was seen more than once but under ten times. The V call is TRBV5-1, the J call TRBJ2-3, with 8 bases aligning to TRBD2. This CDR3 has 16 residues. Unmatched junction bases numbered 7, after V lost 3 bases and J lost 1 base. The V gene's germline CDR1 is SGHRS and CDR2 YFSETQ. The CDR3 bases are TGCGCCAGCAGCTCCGGGAGGGGTTCTGGCACAGATACGCAGTATTTT. Amino acids: CASSSGRGSGTDTQYF.

Only a few counts were recorded for this clonotype. The chain couples TRBV5-1 to TRBJ1-4, with TRBD1 matching 7 bases. J lost 4 bases, V lost 6 bases, and 6 bases had no gene match. Germline-derived CDR1 and CDR2 are SGHRS and YFSETQ. This CDR3 is built from 14 residues. CDR3 in DNA: TGCGCCAGCAAACGGGACAGCCTTAATGAAAAACTGTTTTTT. Its translation: CASKRDSLNEKLFF.

The chain couples TRBV2 to TRBJ2-7, with TRBD2 matching over 10 bases. TRBJ2-1 matches the DNA end more closely, so the J call is doubtful. This CDR3 has 16 amino acids. The germline CDR1 and CDR2 sequences are SNHLY and FYNNEI. This CDR3 is CASNEPTSGKSSEQFF. CDR3 bases: TGTGCCAGCAACGAACCCACTAGCGGGAAATCGAGTGAGCAGTTCTTC.

The chain is built from TRBV28 and TRBJ2-5; D call uncertain. With 1 base removed from V and 1 base from J, the gap between germline ends came to 10 bases. Per the germline V gene, CDR1 is MDHEN and CDR2 is SYDVKM. The CDR3 has 15 amino acids. CDR3 amino acids: CASSLLGKPQETQYF. The CDR3 region has the DNA TGTGCCAGCAGTTTATTGGGCAAACCCCAAGAGACCCAGTACTTC.

A few counts support this clonotype. The chain links TRBV30 to TRBJ1-2, with 7 bases matching TRBD1. Germline loops: CDR1 GTSNPN, CDR2 SVGIG (reference sequence). This CDR3 has 14 residues. V was clipped by 2 bases and J by 2 bases; unmatched bases: 5. The CDR3 reads CAWSPRQGNYGYTF. For the CDR3, the DNA is TGTGCCTGGAGTCCACGACAGGGAAACTATGGCTACACCTTC.